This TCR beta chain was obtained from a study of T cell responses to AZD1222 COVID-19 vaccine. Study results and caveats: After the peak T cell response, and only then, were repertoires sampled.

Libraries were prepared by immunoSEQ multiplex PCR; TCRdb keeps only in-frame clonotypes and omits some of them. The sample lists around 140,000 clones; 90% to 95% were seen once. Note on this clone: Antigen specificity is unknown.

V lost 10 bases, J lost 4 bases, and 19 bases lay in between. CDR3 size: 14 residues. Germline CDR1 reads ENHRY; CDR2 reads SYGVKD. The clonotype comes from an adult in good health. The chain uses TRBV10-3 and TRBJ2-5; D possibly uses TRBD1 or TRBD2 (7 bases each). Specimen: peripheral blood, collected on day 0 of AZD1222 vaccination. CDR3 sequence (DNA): TGTGCCACCATGGGGGGGCAGGGGGGAGAGACCCAGTACTTC. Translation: CATMGGQGGETQYF.